These 30 T cell receptor beta chains originate from one sample sequenced in a study of cytomegalovirus exposure and HLA in healthy donors. Both 60 Vbeta primers and 13 Jbeta primers went into the PCR. This table comes from immunoSEQ multiplex PCR, and its TCRdb copy is limited to in-frame clones, with some not included. The table has some 160,000 clones, nearly 80% seen once. The material sequenced was PBMCs. All receptors come from a woman aged 25-40 years in good health and CMV-seronegative.

The chain couples TRBV9 to TRBJ1-2; no definite D call. The V end lost 0 bases, the J end lost 0 bases, and 12 bases lay between the germline ends. CDR1 and CDR2 (germline): SGDLS, YYNGEE. The CDR3 totals 16 residues. Written as DNA, the CDR3 is TGTGCCAGCAGCGTAGGTTTGGGCGCTTCTAACTATGGCTACACCTTC. Encoded protein: CASSVGLGASNYGYTF.

The chain has TRBV29-1 and TRBJ1-1; 7 bases fit TRBD1. The CDR3 consists of 16 residues. Germline CDR1 is SQVTM and CDR2 is ANQGSEA. V was pared by 4 bases and J by 0 bases, with 11 bases of the junction left unmatched. The CDR3 region is CSVARTGLNMNTEAFF. The CDR3 DNA reads TGCAGCGTTGCCCGGACAGGACTGAATATGAACACTGAAGCTTTCTTT.

This chain joins TRBV5-4 and TRBJ1-5; D is undetermined. Germline V gives CDR1 SGHNT, CDR2 YYREEE (reference sequence). V dropped 4 bases and J dropped 6 bases, with 14 bases sitting between them. The CDR3 is 14 residues long. The CDR3 DNA follows: TGTGCCAGCAGCCTAGACCCAGATAGTCAGCCCCAGCATTTT. This sequence encodes CASSLDPDSQPQHF.

Ten or more counts support this clone. The CDR3 loop reads CASSQGDRGLGNTIYF. CDR3 DNA sequence: TGCGCCAGCAGCCAAGGGGACAGGGGGCTTGGAAACACCATATATTTT. This chain links TRBV4-1 with TRBJ1-3, with 12 bases aligning to TRBD1. This CDR3 comprises 16 residues. Germline CDR1 reads MGHRA; CDR2 reads YSYEKL. The trim removed 1 base at V and 3 bases at J, leaving 1 base unmatched.

The rearrangement uses TRBV9 and TRBJ1-4; TRBD1 matches at 7 bases. Per the germline V gene, CDR1 is SGDLS and CDR2 is YYNGEE. The CDR3 extends over 14 amino acids. V gave up 3 bases and J gave up 8 bases; unmatched junction bases: 7. The CDR3 is CASSGRGLEEKLFF. The CDR3 DNA follows: TGTGCCAGCAGCGGAAGGGGGCTAGAAGAAAAACTGTTTTTT.

V usage is TRBV18 and J usage is TRBJ1-3; D might be TRBD1 (5 bases). Germline loops: CDR1 KGHSH, CDR2 LQKENI. V was clipped by 3 bases and J by 0 bases, with 12 bases between them. The CDR3 has 16 amino acids. The CDR3 reads CASSPLPTDSGNTIYF. CDR3 in DNA: TGTGCCAGCTCACCCCTACCGACAGACTCTGGAAACACCATATATTTT.

The V and J genes are TRBV10-2 and TRBJ1-2, with 9 bases identical to TRBD1. Germline CDR1 WSHSY, CDR2 SAAADI. This CDR3 region has 13 residues. V lost 6 bases to trimming and J lost 3 bases; unmatched junction nucleotides: 2. The CDR3 region is CASRRTGDYGYTF. The CDR3 coding sequence is TGCGCCAGCAGGCGGACAGGGGACTATGGCTACACCTTC.

V usage is TRBV29-1 and J usage is TRBJ2-2; D unresolved. Germline values: CDR1 SQVTM, CDR2 ANQGSEA. Trimming took 3 bases from V and 1 from J, leaving 9 bases between them. The CDR3 extends over 14 amino acids. CDR3 sequence reads: CSVEGRKNTGELFF. DNA for the CDR3: TGCAGCGTTGAGGGCAGGAAGAACACCGGGGAGCTGTTTTTT.

This clone was recorded a few times. Other DNA sequences in this sample translate to the same CDR3. The J gene is TRBJ2-2, the V gene TRBV14; 7 bases line up with TRBD1. V lost 1 base, J lost 4 bases, and 3 bases stayed unmatched. From germline, CDR1 is SGHDN and CDR2 FVKESK. This CDR3 comprises 15 residues. The CDR3 DNA follows: TGTGCCAGCAGCCAAGGGGCAGGGGGCACCGGGGAGCTGTTTTTT. It translates to CASSQGAGGTGELFF.

The J gene is TRBJ1-4, the V gene TRBV18, with D unresolved. The germline V gene encodes CDR1 KGHSH and CDR2 LQKENI. Trimming pared 3 bases from V and 8 bases from J, leaving 13 bases between. CDR3 length: 14 residues. The CDR3 spells CASSPWREEEKLFF. CDR3 DNA sequence: TGTGCCAGCTCACCCTGGAGGGAAGAGGAAAAACTGTTTTTT.

CDR3 in DNA: TGTGCCAGCAGTGCCCAGGGGATAGGGGGCTACACCTTC. This encodes CASSAQGIGGYTF. The rearrangement joins TRBV27 to TRBJ1-2; possibly TRBD1 for D (6 bases). CDR3 length: 13 residues. Germline V CDR1 and CDR2: MNHEY, SMNVEV (reference sequence). Trimming removed 5 bases from V and 8 bases from J, with 15 bases in between.

This chain joins TRBV2 and TRBJ1-1; D gene uncertain. CDR1 and CDR2 (germline): SNHLY, FYNNEI. V was shortened by 5 bases and J by 4 bases, with 14 bases between the two germline ends. The CDR3 contains 14 residues. The chain's CDR3 is CASSTLKGATEAFF. In DNA form, the CDR3 reads TGTGCCAGCAGTACTCTTAAGGGAGCCACTGAAGCTTTCTTT.

This sequence joins TRBV7-8 and TRBJ1-5; no definite D call. The V end was cut by 5 bases, the J end by 8 bases, with 13 bases between. This CDR3 region has 13 residues. Germline CDR1 is SGHVS and CDR2 is FQNEAQ. The CDR3 spells CASSLGAIKPQHF. For the CDR3, the DNA is TGTGCCAGCAGCCTTGGAGCGATTAAGCCCCAGCATTTT.

This clone was picked up one time. This sequence joins TRBV5-1 and TRBJ2-7, with 9 bases lining up with TRBD2. The germline V gene encodes CDR1 SGHRS and CDR2 YFSETQ. The CDR3 is 15 residues long. The J segment lost 1 base and the V segment lost 4 bases, leaving 6 bases of the junction unmatched. The CDR3 reads CASSPVSGRSYEQYF. In nucleotides, the CDR3 is TGCGCCAGCAGCCCTGTCAGCGGGAGGTCCTACGAGCAGTACTTC.

A few counts support this clone. The CDR3 region is CASLRLAGEDEQYF. In DNA, the CDR3 is TGTGCCAGCCTTCGACTAGCGGGGGAGGATGAGCAGTACTTC. The V call is TRBV5-6, the J call TRBJ2-7; 12 bases are a match to TRBD2. CDR1 is SGHDT and CDR2 is YYEEEE in the germline V gene. V lost 7 bases, J lost 7 bases, and 9 bases stayed unmatched. This CDR3 is built from 14 residues.

The genes are TRBV15 and TRBJ1-4; D gene unclear. Trimming took 3 bases from V and 4 from J, leaving 12 bases between them. This CDR3 contains 15 residues. Germline-derived CDR1 and CDR2 are LNHNV and YYDKDF (reference sequence). For the CDR3, the DNA is TGTGCCACCAGCAGGATTGGGTCGGGTAATGAAAAACTGTTTTTT. Translation: CATSRIGSGNEKLFF.

The CDR3 region is CASSYRVTVSTDTQYF. The CDR3 coding sequence is TGTGCCAGCAGTTACCGAGTAACTGTTAGCACAGATACGCAGTATTTT. The chain is built from TRBV6-6 and TRBJ2-3; D is undetermined. Germline CDR1 and CDR2: MNHNY and SVGAGI (reference sequence). Trimming removed 2 bases at V and 0 bases at J, with 12 bases between. This CDR3 spans 16 amino acids.

The V gene is TRBV27, the J gene TRBJ2-3, with 9 bases that match TRBD2. Germline trimming cut 2 bases from V and 6 bases from J; bases unmatched to any gene: 6. The CDR3 runs 15 residues. From germline, CDR1 is MNHEY and CDR2 SMNVEV (reference sequence). The CDR3 spells CASSLLAGLGDTQYF. For the CDR3, the DNA is TGTGCCAGCAGTTTACTAGCGGGGCTAGGGGATACGCAGTATTTT.

The chain has TRBV5-1 and TRBJ1-5; tentative D call: TRBD1 (6 bases). The CDR3 covers 15 residues. Germline CDR1 reads SGHRS; CDR2 reads YFSETQ. The V end lost 4 bases, the J end lost 6 bases, and 17 bases lay between the germline ends. The CDR3 region is CASSPMGGGPQPQHF. The CDR3 DNA sequence: TGCGCCAGCAGCCCGATGGGCGGGGGCCCTCAGCCCCAGCATTTT.

The chain carries TRBV19 and TRBJ2-2, with TRBD1 matching 7 bases. The CDR3 length is 16 residues. Trimming removed 6 bases from V and 0 bases from J; junction bases left unmatched: 7. CDR1 is LNHDA and CDR2 is SQIVND in the germline V gene (reference sequence). The CDR3 coding sequence is TGTGCCAGTAGCTTGCCCCAGGGGGCGAACACCGGGGAGCTGTTTTTT. It yields the protein CASSLPQGANTGELFF.

The rearrangement joins TRBV19 to TRBJ2-1, with 8 bases identical to TRBD2. The CDR3 is 15 amino acids. Germline trimming cut 1 base from V and 10 bases from J; bases unmatched to any gene: 9. CDR1 and CDR2 (germline): LNHDA, SQIVND (reference sequence). CDR3 sequence reads: CASSIVGTRGGEQFF. The CDR3 coding sequence is TGTGCCAGTAGTATAGTAGGGACTAGGGGCGGCGAGCAGTTCTTC. Complete variable domain (other parts from reference TRBV19 and TRBJ2-1): DGGITQSPKYLFRKEGQNVTLSCEQNLNHDAMYWYRQDPGQGLRLIYYSQIVNDFQKGDIAEGYSVSREKKESFPLTVTSAQKNPTAFYLCASSIVGTRGGEQFFGPGTRLTVL.

V is TRBV7-7 and J is TRBJ2-3; D is possibly TRBD1 (8 bases). The CDR3 is 16 residues long. Trimming cost V 5 bases and J 4 bases, with 19 bases left between them. Germline assignment: CDR1 SSHAT and CDR2 FNYEAQ (reference sequence). This CDR3 is CASSQRQGRGADTQYF. The CDR3 nucleotides are TGTGCCAGCAGCCAAAGACAGGGGAGGGGGGCAGATACGCAGTATTTT.

The V call is TRBV2, the J call TRBJ1-2; D is unresolved. V shed 3 bases and J shed 3 bases, with 5 bases lying between them. The germline gives CDR1 SNHLY, CDR2 FYNNEI. The CDR3 sequence is 12 residues long. The CDR3 is CASSERDYGYTF. The CDR3 DNA reads as TGTGCCAGCAGTGAGCGAGACTATGGCTACACCTTC. The variable domain in full, with the rest retrieved from reference TRBV2 and TRBJ1-2, is EPEVTQTPSHQVTQMGQEVILRCVPISNHLYFYWYRQILGQKVEFLVSFYNNEISEKSEIFDDQFSVERPDGSNFTLKIRSTKLEDSAMYFCASSERDYGYTFGSGTRLTVV.

This chain connects TRBV4-2 to TRBJ1-5, with 10 positions matching TRBD1. This CDR3 is 15 amino acids long. Germline V CDR1 and CDR2: LGHNA, YNFKEQ. Trimming cost V 1 base and J 6 bases; bases outside gene matches: 3. The CDR3 DNA reads as TGTGCCAGCAGCCAAGGACAGGGGGCCGGTCAGCCCCAGCATTTT. As protein: CASSQGQGAGQPQHF.

The CDR3 sequence is CASSSKPSLAEQFF. The CDR3 nucleotides read TGTGCCAGCAGCAGTAAGCCGTCGCTAGCGGAGCAGTTCTTC. The gene calls are TRBV7-6 and TRBJ2-1; D may be TRBD2 (6 bases). CDR3 length: 14 residues. V was trimmed by 5 bases and J by 10 bases, leaving 18 bases between them. Germline lookup yields CDR1 SGHVS and CDR2 FNYEAQ.

The genes are TRBV6-1 and TRBJ2-7; 10 bases map to TRBD1. Germline-derived CDR1 and CDR2 are MNHNS and SASEGT. The J segment lost 2 bases and the V segment lost 5 bases, leaving 3 bases of the junction unmatched. This CDR3 is 14 amino acids long. CDR3 sequence reads: CASSRTGGTYEQYF. The CDR3 coding sequence is TGTGCCAGCAGTCGGACAGGGGGGACCTACGAGCAGTACTTC.

CDR3 sequence reads: CASSSRLGGGTDTQYF. The CDR3 DNA follows: TGTGCCAGCAGCTCCCGCCTAGGGGGGGGCACAGATACGCAGTATTTT. V is TRBV7-2 and J is TRBJ2-3, with a possible D match to TRBD2 (7 bases). This CDR3 is built from 16 residues. CDR1 is SGHTA, CDR2 FQGNSA, per germline. The ends were cut back, 4 bases at V and 1 base at J, with 15 bases in the middle. The full variable domain, with the rest looked up from reference TRBV7-2 and TRBJ2-3, is GAGVSQSPSNKVTEKGKDVELRCDPISGHTALYWYRQSLGQGLEFLIYFQGNSAPDKSGLPSDRFSAERTGGSVSTLTIQRTQQEDSAVYLCASSSRLGGGTDTQYFGPGTRLTVL.

V is TRBV6-5 and J is TRBJ1-1, with a weak D call TRBD1 (5 bases). Germline CDR1 and CDR2: MNHEY and SVGAGI. This CDR3 comprises 13 residues. The V end lost 2 bases, the J end lost 4 bases, and 8 bases lay between the germline ends. CDR3 DNA: TGTGCCAGCAGTTACGGACAAATCACTGAAGCTTTCTTT. It yields the protein CASSYGQITEAFF.

The chain couples TRBV27 to TRBJ1-5; 9 positions agree with TRBD1. Looked up from germline, CDR1 is MNHEY and CDR2 is SMNVEV (reference sequence). The J segment lost 6 bases and the V segment lost 5 bases, leaving 5 bases of the junction unmatched. The CDR3 totals 14 residues. CDR3 DNA: TGTGCCAGCAGTGGACAGGGGTCGGGTCAGCCCCAGCATTTT. Translated, it gives CASSGQGSGQPQHF.

The gene calls are TRBV2 and TRBJ2-2; 7 positions agree with TRBD1. V lost 10 bases to trimming and J lost 2 bases; unmatched junction nucleotides: 10. Germline loops: CDR1 SNHLY, CDR2 FYNNEI. This CDR3 has 15 amino acids. The CDR3 sequence: CATQTGQRNTGELFF. The CDR3 DNA reads as TGTGCCACTCAAACGGGACAGAGAAACACCGGGGAGCTGTTTTTT.